The source of this TCR beta chain is a study of Graves' ophthalmopathy and Graves' hyperthyroidism. V was pared by 4 bases and J by 10 bases, with 4 bases of the junction left unmatched. The CDR3 has 13 residues. The germline gives CDR1 SGHRS, CDR2 YFSETQ. For repertoire sequencing, the TCR beta CDR3 regions were amplified from RNA transcripts. The library came from an HTBI-primed first-round RT-PCR and a second-round multiplex PCR. From the multiplex PCR reads, TCRdb called clonotypes with MiXCR, one entry per CDR3 protein. The sample holds fewer than 650,000 distinct CDR3 sequences, about 20% seen once.

V is TRBV5-1 and J is TRBJ1-6; 8 nucleotides line up with TRBD1. This sequence was found in a woman between 18 and 29 years old with stable Graves' hyperthyroidism. Some clones in this sample may be carry-over from other donors' samples. Sample: peripheral blood. The CDR3 coding sequence is TGCGCCAGCAGCATGACAGGGGCCTCACCCCTCCACTTT. Protein product: CASSMTGASPLHF.